This TCR beta chain was found in a study of shared clonotypes between healthy human individuals. Study-level information: Each donor's CD4 naive and CD4 memory cells filled three plates apiece, CD8 naive two, and CD8 memory one.

From CD4+ cells came CD45RA+ naive and CD45RA-negative memory subsets. Germline V lookup: CDR1 SEHNR, CDR2 FQNEAQ (reference sequence). This CDR3 has 15 amino acids. V lost 4 bases, J lost 6 bases, and 9 bases stayed unmatched. Study-level results: Clonotype sharing across a few donors was observed for 4% to 6.5% of naive CD4 clonotypes. The donor pool, a small one, limited the genetic and exposure-history diversity represented.

Comments on this clone: The antigen remains unidentified.

The protocol was immunoSEQ multiplex PCR, while the TCRdb copy is restricted to in-frame clones and leaves out a portion. Of 2 million to 3 million clones detected, roughly 93% appear once; the ten largest clones hold about 0.34%. The chain is built from TRBV7-9 and TRBJ2-1; the match to TRBD2 covers 7 bases. The sequencing input was naive CD4+ T cells from PBMCs. The subset here: CD45RA+ positively selected. This clonotype was sampled from a man aged 18 to 30 in good health. Some clones in this sample may be carry-over from other donors' samples. This CDR3 is CASSSRGGPGNEQFF. The CDR3, as DNA: TGTGCCAGCAGCTCTCGGGGAGGGCCGGGCAATGAGCAGTTCTTC.